This T cell receptor (beta chain) came from a study of blood T cell repertoires in COVID-19. Study-wide context: Samples of COVID-19 (acute and convalescent) were obtained from the United States, Italy and Spain. Sources were T cells, B-cell-depleted T cells, or PBMCs; the material itself was cDNA or gDNA.

Original analysis: Counts of nucleated cells, estimated from reference gene primer amplification, were obtained. Repertoires were generated with immunoSEQ multiplex PCR, while TCRdb's copy carries only in-frame clones and drops some. The D gene and trimming were derived from the DNA, and the V and J assignments and clone size from that table. The table records about 81,000 clones, about 84% of them present only once. The germline V and J ends were trimmed by 3 bases and 6 bases, with 6 bases remaining between them. Germline V CDR1 and CDR2: LNHDA, SQIVND (reference sequence). This CDR3 has 12 residues.

The gene calls are TRBV19 and TRBJ2-1; D gene unclear. Sequencing was carried out using peripheral blood. The sequence was collected from a human donor in a cohort sampled during active COVID-19. This chain's CDR3 is CASSIRINEQFF. The CDR3 DNA reads TGTGCCAGTAGTATCCGTATCAATGAGCAGTTCTTC. The full variable domain, with the rest looked up from reference TRBV19 and TRBJ2-1, is DGGITQSPKYLFRKEGQNVTLSCEQNLNHDAMYWYRQDPGQGLRLIYYSQIVNDFQKGDIAEGYSVSREKKESFPLTVTSAQKNPTAFYLCASSIRINEQFFGPGTRLTVL.